This record looks at one T cell receptor beta chain sequence and its context. Its antigen is unknown. The study drew its donors from healthy HIV-negative adults without recent acute infections or vaccinations. This sample stems from a study of shared clonotypes between healthy human individuals. Study results and caveats: The low donor count limited represented genetic and exposure-history diversity.

The J segment lost 9 bases and the V segment lost 1 base, leaving 14 bases of the junction unmatched. The CDR3 sequence is 19 residues long. In germline, CDR1 is LGHNA, CDR2 YSLEER. The repertoire was sequenced with immunoSEQ multiplex PCR; TCRdb's copy has only in-frame clones and lacks some. The sample has about half a million clones; about 76% are singletons. This receptor was identified in a woman in her forties in good health. Some clones in this sample may be carry-over from other donors' samples. The rearrangement uses TRBV4-3 and TRBJ2-1; 14 bases fit TRBD2. The sequenced sample was PBMCs. CDR3 sequence: CASSQVVPNGLAGGSEQFF. The CDR3 nucleotides are TGCGCCAGCAGCCAAGTTGTACCGAATGGACTAGCGGGAGGAAGTGAGCAGTTCTTC.